One and the same sample provided the 6 T cell receptor beta chains below, sequenced in a study of patients and donors after allogeneic stem cell transplantation. Each CDR3 protein is one row after TCRdb ran MiXCR on the RT-PCR reads. The sample carries 190,000 or so distinct CDR3 sequences, 35% to 45% recorded once. Specimen: blood, either unsorted or a sorted T cell fraction (not recorded which). These receptors all stem from a human donor who was either an allogeneic HSCT recipient or a stem cell or donor lymphocyte infusion donor (not recorded which). It is not recorded whose cells these are; they may come from a transplant donor.

The rearrangement uses TRBV6-6 and TRBJ1-6; D might be TRBD1 (5 bases). This CDR3 comprises 16 residues. The V end lost 2 bases, the J end lost 2 bases, and 10 bases lay between the germline ends. CDR1 is MNHNY and CDR2 is SVGAGI in the germline V gene (reference sequence). CDR3 bases: TGTGCCAGCAGTTACAGGACATCTGCCTATAATTCACCCCTCCACTTT. Translation: CASSYRTSAYNSPLHF.

The rearrangement uses TRBV5-1 and TRBJ1-1; D possibly corresponds to TRBD1 (6 bases). Trimming took 0 bases from V and 1 from J, leaving 10 bases between them. The CDR3 is 15 residues long. Germline V gene sequence: CDR1 SGHRS, CDR2 YFSETQ. The CDR3 DNA is TGCGCCAGCAGCTTGGGGGACAACTGGAACACTGAAGCTTTCTTT. Translating gives CASSLGDNWNTEAFF.

The gene calls are TRBV20-1 and TRBJ2-1, with 9 positions matching TRBD2. Germline V gives CDR1 DFQATT, CDR2 SNEGSKA (reference sequence). V shed 1 base and J 3 bases; nucleotides not matched to a gene: 4. This CDR3 is built from 15 residues. As DNA, the CDR3 is TGCAGTGCTAGAGTAGGTAGCGGGGGCTACAATGAGCAGTTCTTC. Protein: CSARVGSGGYNEQFF.

The chain combines TRBV20-1 with TRBJ1-5; D unresolved. This CDR3 has 13 residues. The ends were cut back, 1 base at V and 4 bases at J, with 8 bases in the middle. The germline gives CDR1 DFQATT, CDR2 SNEGSKA (reference sequence). The CDR3 sequence: CSARVGKNQPQHF. The CDR3 DNA sequence: TGCAGTGCTAGAGTCGGCAAAAATCAGCCCCAGCATTTT.

V usage is TRBV12-3 or TRBV12-4 and J usage is TRBJ1-4; D not resolved. Trimming cost V 6 bases and J 0 bases, with 14 bases left between them. The CDR3 runs to 16 residues. The CDR3 here is CASSPRTAATNEKLFF. CDR3 DNA sequence: TGTGCCAGCAGCCCCCGGACGGCCGCAACTAATGAAAAACTGTTTTTT.

The chain is built from TRBV5-1 and TRBJ2-1, with 9 positions matching TRBD2. J lost 2 bases, V lost 0 bases, and 3 bases had no gene match. This CDR3 comprises 16 residues. The germline CDR1 and CDR2 sequences are SGHRS and YFSETQ. This CDR3 is CASSLVLAGPYNEQFF. CDR3 nucleotide sequence: TGCGCCAGCAGCTTGGTCCTAGCGGGGCCCTACAATGAGCAGTTCTTC.